This passage covers 15 T cell receptor beta chains from one sample sequenced in a study of T cells in localized non-small cell lung cancer. Some clones are missing from TCRdb's copy, which holds only in-frame ones; the method was immunoSEQ multiplex PCR. The data contain roughly 35,000 clones, 88% of them singletons. The material sequenced was peripheral blood, taken before any cancer treatment. The receptor source for this set is a woman aged 35-75 years with stage I lung adenocarcinoma.

This rearrangement joins TRBV27 to TRBJ2-4, with 7 nucleotides matching TRBD1. This CDR3 has 16 residues. Germline CDR1 and CDR2: MNHEY and SMNVEV (reference sequence). V was clipped by 5 bases and J by 7 bases; unmatched bases: 14. Written as DNA, the CDR3 is TGTGCCAGCAGTCTACCCGGGACAGAGAGTCCCAACATTCAGTACTTC. Protein product: CASSLPGTESPNIQYF.

This clone was seen once. The V call is TRBV6-1, the J call TRBJ2-1; 7 nucleotides align to TRBD2. The V segment lost 10 bases and the J segment 9 bases; nucleotides outside the gene matches: 18. Germline CDR1 MNHNS, CDR2 SASEGT. This CDR3 has 15 amino acids. CDR3 DNA sequence: TGTGCCATCATCGAAGCGGGAATCCTTAATAGTGAGCAGTTCTTC. It specifies CAIIEAGILNSEQFF.

The chain joins TRBV6-6 to TRBJ1-4; D remains ambiguous. Trimming shortened V by 2 bases and J by 4 bases, and 11 bases separated the two germline ends. This CDR3 is built from 15 residues. In germline, CDR1 is MNHNY, CDR2 SVGAGI (reference sequence). CDR3 nucleotide sequence: TGTGCCAGCAGTTACCCCTCCGGAGATAATGAAAAACTGTTTTTT. Translated, it gives CASSYPSGDNEKLFF.

The chain is built from TRBV10-3 and TRBJ2-2; TRBD1 or TRBD2 may be the D gene (5 bases each). The CDR3 spans 14 residues. Trimming pared 3 bases from V and 4 bases from J, leaving 9 bases between. Germline V gene sequence: CDR1 ENHRY, CDR2 SYGVKD. The CDR3 reads CAISDRDGTGELFF. The CDR3 DNA is TGTGCCATCAGTGACCGGGACGGCACCGGGGAGCTGTTTTTT.

This clone was detected a few times. The chain combines TRBV27 with TRBJ1-1; 7 bases agree with TRBD1. Per germline, CDR1 MNHEY and CDR2 SMNVEV (reference sequence). This CDR3 is built from 17 residues. V was pared by 0 bases and J by 5 bases, with 12 bases of the junction left unmatched. The CDR3 loop reads CASSLSKSGGGVTEAFF. CDR3 sequence (DNA): TGTGCCAGCAGTTTATCCAAGTCAGGGGGAGGTGTAACTGAAGCTTTCTTT.

The chain carries TRBV5-1 and TRBJ2-5; 13 positions match TRBD2. There are 16 residues in the CDR3. The V and J ends lost 4 bases and 5 bases, in that order; junction bases with no gene match: 8. Germline-derived CDR1 and CDR2 are SGHRS and YFSETQ. CDR3 residues: CASSAGLAGAGETQYF. The CDR3 region has the DNA TGCGCCAGCAGCGCTGGACTAGCGGGGGCTGGGGAGACCCAGTACTTC. The full variable domain, its missing parts supplied by reference TRBV5-1 and TRBJ2-5, is KAGVTQTPRYLIKTRGQQVTLSCSPISGHRSVSWYQQTPGQGLQFLFEYFSETQRNKGNFPGRFSGRQFSNSRSEMNVSTLELGDSALYLCASSAGLAGAGETQYFGPGTRLLVL.

This sequence joins TRBV14 and TRBJ2-7, with a possible D match to TRBD2 (6 bases). The CDR3 contains 15 residues. V was clipped by 0 bases and J by 1 base, with 10 bases between them. Germline assignment: CDR1 SGHDN and CDR2 FVKESK. The DNA of the CDR3 is TGTGCCAGCAGCCAAGATTGGAGGGGATCCTACGAGCAGTACTTC. Protein sequence: CASSQDWRGSYEQYF.

This rearrangement joins TRBV29-1 to TRBJ2-7; 7 nucleotides align to TRBD1. Germline V gene data show CDR1 as SQVTM and CDR2 as ANQGSEA. V dropped 7 bases and J dropped 4; count of bases not matched to a gene: 13. The CDR3 is made up of 14 amino acids. The chain's CDR3 is CSASRRQGPYEQYF. CDR3 sequence (DNA): TGCAGCGCCTCGAGGAGACAGGGTCCATACGAGCAGTACTTC.

This clone was seen more than once but under ten times. This rearrangement joins TRBV6-6 to TRBJ2-5, with D tentatively TRBD2 (6 bases). The germline V gene encodes CDR1 MNHNY and CDR2 SVGAGI (reference sequence). V lost 6 bases and J lost 4, with 15 bases in between. The CDR3 loop spans 14 amino acids. This chain's CDR3 is CASSLVGGGETQYF. The CDR3 DNA reads as TGTGCCAGCAGCCTGGTCGGGGGAGGAGAGACCCAGTACTTC.

The genes are TRBV15 and TRBJ1-1, with D possibly matching TRBD1 (6 bases). Germline CDR1 LNHNV, CDR2 YYDKDF (reference sequence). This CDR3 spans 19 amino acids. V was trimmed by 2 bases and J by 4 bases, leaving 26 bases between them. CDR3 in amino acids: CATSRRLTGKNRAGTEAFF. The DNA of the CDR3 is TGTGCCACCAGCAGAAGGTTGACAGGAAAAAATAGGGCTGGCACTGAAGCTTTCTTT.

The J gene is TRBJ2-7, the V gene TRBV7-8; TRBD1 matches at 8 bases. The length of the CDR3 is 14 residues. With 5 bases clipped from V and 2 bases from J, the junction kept 5 bases outside the gene matches. Germline V CDR1 and CDR2: SGHVS, FQNEAQ. This CDR3 reads CASSPGQAAYEQYF. CDR3 nucleotides: TGTGCCAGCAGCCCGGGACAGGCCGCCTACGAGCAGTACTTC.

J is TRBJ1-1 and V is TRBV6-5, with D perhaps matching TRBD1 (6 bases). The CDR3 length is 15 residues. CDR1 is MNHEY, CDR2 SVGAGI, per germline. V was pared by 3 bases and J by 1 base, with 12 bases between. CDR3 nucleotides: TGTGCCAGCAGTTATTCACAGGGCTGGAACACTGAAGCTTTCTTT. As protein: CASSYSQGWNTEAFF.

V is TRBV9 and J is TRBJ2-7; D may be TRBD1 (5 bases). From germline, CDR1 is SGDLS and CDR2 YYNGEE. The CDR3 has 16 residues. V was pared by 0 bases and J by 2 bases, with 15 bases between. CDR3 sequence: CASSVGDLDTTYEQYF. CDR3 nucleotide sequence: TGTGCCAGCAGCGTAGGGGATCTGGACACAACCTACGAGCAGTACTTC. Full variable domain (missing parts from reference TRBV9 and TRBJ2-7): DSGVTQTPKHLITATGQRVTLRCSPRSGDLSVYWYQQSLDQGLQFLIQYYNGEERAKGNILERFSAQQFPDLHSELNLSSLELGDSALYFCASSVGDLDTTYEQYFGPGTRLTVT.

This chain connects TRBV11-2 to TRBJ2-1; no firm D call. Per germline, CDR1 SGHAT and CDR2 FQNNGV. CDR3 length equals 13 residues. The germline V and J ends were trimmed by 0 bases and 7 bases, with 7 bases remaining between them. The CDR3 here is CASSLDYMNEQFF. CDR3 coding DNA: TGTGCCAGCAGCTTAGATTACATGAATGAGCAGTTCTTC.

The chain carries TRBV11-2 and TRBJ1-1; TRBD1 might be the D (5 bases). This CDR3 contains 14 residues. With 1 base removed from V and 6 bases from J, the gap between germline ends came to 12 bases. Germline CDR1 is SGHAT and CDR2 is FQNNGV. CDR3 in amino acids: CASSLVPWGSEAFF. In DNA, the CDR3 is TGTGCCAGCAGCTTAGTTCCCTGGGGGTCTGAAGCTTTCTTT.